The rows below give T cell receptor beta chains drawn from one sample of a study of T cell responses to AZD1222 COVID-19 vaccine. Profiling relied on immunoSEQ multiplex PCR, and the TCRdb table lists in-frame clones only, not all of them. Among 140,000 or so clones listed, just over 85% were seen once. The sample was peripheral blood, taken on day 0 of AZD1222 vaccination. The receptors stem from an adult in good health. Each CDR3 is given with its conserved first and last residue. The D gene is left open where the match is weak. Where a row states a size, it is once, few, many or the class of an expanded clone; other rows omit it.

J gene | clone size | D gene | V gene | CDR3 DNA | CDR3 protein
TRBJ2-3 | - | - | TRBV14 | TGTGCCAGCAGCCAAGATAGCGTAGCCACCTACTTCACAGATACGCAGTATTTT | CASSQDSVATYFTDTQYF
TRBJ2-5 | - | TRBD2 | TRBV5-5 | TGTGCCAGCAGCTTCGGGGGGACCCAAGAGACCCAGTACTTC | CASSFGGTQETQYF
TRBJ2-7 | - | - | TRBV25-1 | TGTGCCAGCAGTGACCCGGGACGGTTCCCAAACGAGCAGTACTTC | CASSDPGRFPNEQYF
TRBJ1-5 | - | - | TRBV7-8 | TGTGCCAGCAGCTCGGGACTCCGTAGCAATCAGCCCCAGCATTTT | CASSSGLRSNQPQHF
TRBJ1-2 | - | - | TRBV21-1 | TGTGCCACCGGACATCGGGGGTCTAACTATGGCTACACCTTC | CATGHRGSNYGYTF
TRBJ1-2 | - | - | TRBV29-1 | TGCAGCGTTGACCACGGTGGCTACACCTTC | CSVDHGGYTF
TRBJ2-2 | - | - | TRBV7-8 | TGTGCCAGCAGCTTATTGAATCGTGGAGGCCAGGGGACCGGGGAGCTGTTTTTT | CASSLLNRGGQGTGELFF
TRBJ1-5 | once | - | TRBV4-3 | TGCGCCAGCAGCCAAGATCTCGGTGACAGGCGGCCCCAGCATTTT | CASSQDLGDRRPQHF
TRBJ1-2 | once | - | TRBV5-4 | TGTGCCAGCAGCTTAGGACAGCTCCGCCGTAACTATGGCTACACCTTC | CASSLGQLRRNYGYTF
TRBJ1-1 | - | - | TRBV29-1 | TGCAGCGGTGGGGGGACCAGCGGTGAAGCTTTCTTT | CSGGGTSGEAFF
TRBJ2-1 | once | - | TRBV4-3 | TGCGCCAGCAGCCAAGCCGGGTCCGCGGCCTACAATGAGCAGTTCTTC | CASSQAGSAAYNEQFF
TRBJ1-4 | - | - | TRBV3-1/TRBV3-2 | TGTGCCAGCAGCCTAGGGCGCACTGAAAAACTGTTTTTT | CASSLGRTEKLFF
TRBJ1-2 | - | TRBD1 | TRBV30 | TGTGCCTGGTCGGGACAGGGGGCCAATGGCTACACCTTC | CAWSGQGANGYTF
TRBJ2-2 | - | - | TRBV10-3 | TGTGCCATACAGGACAGAATAGACGGGGAGCTGTTTTTT | CAIQDRIDGELFF
TRBJ1-6 | - | - | TRBV6-5 | TGTGCCAGCAGTTACCAGGCGGGGCCCTCTAATTCACCCCTCCACTTT | CASSYQAGPSNSPLHF
TRBJ2-1 | - | - | TRBV21-1 | TGTGCCAGCATCTACAGGGTTGAAGACGATGAGCAGTTCTTC | CASIYRVEDDEQFF
TRBJ1-6 | - | - | TRBV30 | TGTGCCTGGAGAGGCTTAGATAGTTCACCCCTCCACTTT | CAWRGLDSSPLHF
TRBJ2-1 | - | - | TRBV9 | TGTGCCAGCAGCGTAAGGCTAGCGACTGTTAATGAGCAGTTCTTC | CASSVRLATVNEQFF
TRBJ2-1 | few | TRBD2 | TRBV7-9 | TGTGCCAGCAGTCCGACTAGCGGGATCCAGGCTGAGCAGTTCTTC | CASSPTSGIQAEQFF
TRBJ2-7 | - | - | TRBV3-1/TRBV3-2 | TGTGCCAGCTCCCAGCTGGAGGAATACGAGCAGTACTTC | CASSQLEEYEQYF
TRBJ1-3 | - | - | TRBV30 | TGTGCCTGGGGCCAAGGTGTAGGAAACACCATATATTTT | CAWGQGVGNTIYF
TRBJ1-1 | - | - | TRBV28 | TGTGCCAGCAGTTTATGGGGGGGGACGAGGCATGAAGCTTTCTTT | CASSLWGGTRHEAFF
TRBJ1-4 | - | TRBD1 | TRBV6-6 | TGTGCCAGCAGTTATGGTTCTGGACAGGGTCATGAAAAACTGTTTTTT | CASSYGSGQGHEKLFF
TRBJ1-5 | - | - | TRBV5-4 | TGTGCCAGCAGCTTGGGGGGGGATCAGCCCCAGCATTTT | CASSLGGDQPQHF
TRBJ1-5 | - | TRBD1 | TRBV3-1/TRBV3-2 | TGTGCCAGCAGCCAAGATTCCAGGGGGCACCAGCCCCAGCATTTT | CASSQDSRGHQPQHF